The 22 T cell receptor beta chains listed next were all sequenced from one sample in a study of cytomegalovirus exposure and HLA in healthy donors. PCR used 60 Vbeta primers and 13 Jbeta primers. The data were produced by immunoSEQ multiplex PCR, yet TCRdb's version contains in-frame clones alone and is incomplete. The sample totals about 120,000 clones. The sequencing input was PBMCs. Source of these receptors: a man aged 35-49 years in good health and CMV-seropositive.

The rearrangement joins TRBV4-1 to TRBJ2-3, with D possibly matching TRBD1 (6 bases). The germline V gene encodes CDR1 MGHRA and CDR2 YSYEKL. V dropped 5 bases and J dropped 4 bases, with 16 bases sitting between them. The CDR3 extends over 15 amino acids. The CDR3 sequence is CASSSEGENSDTQYF. The CDR3 DNA reads TGCGCCAGCAGCTCCGAGGGGGAGAACTCAGATACGCAGTATTTT.

About this clone: This CDR3 is also generated by other DNA sequences in the sample. The rearrangement uses TRBV7-2 and TRBJ1-5, with 7 bases identical to TRBD1. The CDR3 runs to 15 residues. The V gene's germline CDR1 is SGHTA and CDR2 FQGNSA. V trimming: 1 base; J trimming: 4 bases; junction bases outside the gene matches: 4. CDR3 nucleotides: TGTGCCAGCAGCTTAGAACAGGGGTCAAATCAGCCCCAGCATTTT. Its translation is CASSLEQGSNQPQHF. Filled out from reference TRBV7-2 and TRBJ1-5, the complete variable domain reads GAGVSQSPSNKVTEKGKDVELRCDPISGHTALYWYRQSLGQGLEFLIYFQGNSAPDKSGLPSDRFSAERTGGSVSTLTIQRTQQEDSAVYLCASSLEQGSNQPQHFGDGTRLSIL.

The chain carries TRBV4-1 and TRBJ1-1; D perhaps matches TRBD1 (6 bases). V dropped 0 bases and J dropped 4 bases, with 15 bases sitting between them. The CDR3 covers 16 residues. The germline V gene encodes CDR1 MGHRA and CDR2 YSYEKL. The CDR3 nucleotides read TGCGCCAGCAGCCAAGAACCCCTGGGGGCCGTCACTGAAGCTTTCTTT. It encodes CASSQEPLGAVTEAFF.

This chain connects TRBV7-2 to TRBJ2-7; D might be TRBD2 (6 bases). Germline V gives CDR1 SGHTA, CDR2 FQGNSA. V was clipped by 1 base and J by 3 bases, with 16 bases between them. The CDR3 totals 16 residues. The CDR3 nucleotides are TGTGCCAGCAGCTTAGACGGGAGTTCTCCTAGCTACGAGCAGTACTTC. This sequence encodes CASSLDGSSPSYEQYF. The full variable domain, completed using reference TRBV7-2 and TRBJ2-7, is GAGVSQSPSNKVTEKGKDVELRCDPISGHTALYWYRQSLGQGLEFLIYFQGNSAPDKSGLPSDRFSAERTGGSVSTLTIQRTQQEDSAVYLCASSLDGSSPSYEQYFGPGTRLTVT.

The CDR3 bases are TGTGCCAGCAGTTCCGCGGGGACAGAGAGATACGAGCAGTACTTC. Translation gives CASSSAGTERYEQYF. V is TRBV28 and J is TRBJ2-7, with D perhaps TRBD1 (7 bases). This CDR3 is 15 amino acids long. Germline CDR1 is MDHEN and CDR2 is SYDVKM. Trimming pared 4 bases from V and 4 bases from J, leaving 17 bases between.

The chain employs TRBV10-1 and TRBJ2-5; 9 bases map to TRBD1. This CDR3 comprises 12 residues. Germline trimming cut 8 bases from V and 4 bases from J; bases unmatched to any gene: 2. CDR1 is WNHNN, CDR2 SYGVQD, per germline (reference sequence). CDR3 region: CASSDRGETQYF. The CDR3 bases are TGCGCCAGCTCGGACAGGGGAGAGACCCAGTACTTC.

This chain links TRBV27 with TRBJ2-7, with 7 positions matching TRBD1. The CDR3 spans 12 residues. CDR1 and CDR2 from the germline V gene are MNHEY and SMNVEV (reference sequence). V lost 5 bases to trimming and J lost 7 bases; unmatched junction nucleotides: 5. This CDR3 reads CASSTTGIEQYF. The CDR3 nucleotides are TGTGCCAGCAGTACGACAGGGATTGAGCAGTACTTC.

V is TRBV7-6 and J is TRBJ2-7; 11 bases fit TRBD2. Germline V CDR1 and CDR2: SGHVS, FNYEAQ. J gave up 3 bases and V 5 bases, and 6 bases lay outside the gene matches. This CDR3 contains 15 residues. Written as DNA, the CDR3 is TGTGCCAGCAGCCCCCTAGCGGGAGGAGGCTACGAGCAGTACTTC. This codes for CASSPLAGGGYEQYF.

The chain has TRBV7-9 and TRBJ1-3; D ambiguous. This CDR3 has 17 amino acids. Germline V gives CDR1 SEHNR, CDR2 FQNEAQ (reference sequence). Trimming stripped 2 bases from V and 0 bases from J, with 14 bases between. DNA of the CDR3: TGTGCCAGCAGCTTAATACCAGGCTTTTACTCTGGAAACACCATATATTTT. Its translation is CASSLIPGFYSGNTIYF.

In nucleotides, the CDR3 is TGTGCCAGCAGTGAATCTCCCCCAGGACTAGCGGCCTACAATGAGCAGTTCTTC. Its protein product is CASSESPPGLAAYNEQFF. This chain uses TRBV6-1 with TRBJ2-1, with TRBD2 matching over 10 bases. CDR3 length: 18 amino acids. CDR1 MNHNS and CDR2 SASEGT come from the germline V gene. V was clipped by 2 bases and J by 2 bases; unmatched bases: 9.

V usage is TRBV25-1 and J usage is TRBJ2-4; D is possibly TRBD1 (6 bases). Trimming removed 2 bases at V and 4 bases at J, with 15 bases between. The CDR3 spans 16 residues. The germline V gene has CDR1 MGHDK and CDR2 SYGVNS. DNA for the CDR3: TGTGCCAGCAGTGAAGACCTGGGGGCAACTAAAAACATTCAGTACTTC. This translates into CASSEDLGATKNIQYF.

J is TRBJ1-2 and V is TRBV15, with D hard to call. The CDR3 is made up of 17 amino acids. Germline CDR1 and CDR2: LNHNV and YYDKDF (reference sequence). V was cut by 0 bases and J by 3 bases, with 17 bases left in between. This chain's CDR3 is CATSREGIPGKDYGYTF. The CDR3 DNA follows: TGTGCCACCAGCAGAGAAGGTATACCGGGGAAGGACTATGGCTACACCTTC.

The V call is TRBV7-8, the J call TRBJ2-7, with D maybe TRBD1 (5 bases). The CDR3 extends over 13 amino acids. V was pared by 3 bases and J by 3 bases, with 9 bases between. The germline CDR1 and CDR2 sequences are SGHVS and FQNEAQ. CDR3 protein: CASSFFRDYEQYF. The CDR3 region has the DNA TGTGCCAGCAGCTTTTTCAGGGACTACGAGCAGTACTTC.

The V gene is TRBV9, the J gene TRBJ2-2, with a tentative D call TRBD2 (5 bases). V lost 4 bases and J 8 bases, leaving 9 bases between the germline ends. Germline V gene data show CDR1 as SGDLS and CDR2 as YYNGEE. The CDR3 contains 12 residues. In DNA, the CDR3 is TGTGCCAGCAGCCCCAGAGGGGGGGAGCTGTTTTTT. Protein: CASSPRGGELFF. Drawing the rest from reference TRBV9 and TRBJ2-2, the complete variable domain is DSGVTQTPKHLITATGQRVTLRCSPRSGDLSVYWYQQSLDQGLQFLIQYYNGEERAKGNILERFSAQQFPDLHSELNLSSLELGDSALYFCASSPRGGELFFGEGSRLTVL.

The CDR3 DNA sequence: TGTGCCAGCAGCCTCAGGAGGGCAAGGGAAGCTTTCTTT. This encodes CASSLRRAREAFF. The chain is built from TRBV11-1 and TRBJ1-1; D is undetermined. Trimming stripped 5 bases from V and 8 bases from J, with 15 bases between. Germline CDR1 reads SGHAT; CDR2 reads FQDESV (reference sequence). The CDR3 extends over 13 amino acids.

The V gene is TRBV10-2, the J gene TRBJ2-3; no clear D. Germline-derived CDR1 and CDR2 are WSHSY and SAAADI. The CDR3 is 13 amino acids. Trimming stripped 5 bases from V and 6 bases from J, with 12 bases between. The CDR3: CASSLLGADTQYF. Here the CDR3 DNA reads TGCGCCAGCAGTCTTCTGGGCGCGGATACGCAGTATTTT.

V gene TRBV30 combines with J gene TRBJ1-2; unclear D gene. The CDR3 contains 13 residues. Germline V gene data show CDR1 as GTSNPN and CDR2 as SVGIG (reference sequence). Trimming left V 5 bases short and J 0 bases short, with 10 bases between. The CDR3 spells CAWGMNANYGYTF. The CDR3, as DNA: TGTGCCTGGGGCATGAACGCTAACTATGGCTACACCTTC. The full variable domain, completed using reference TRBV30 and TRBJ1-2, is SQTIHQWPATLVQPVGSPLSLECTVEGTSNPNLYWYRQAAGRGLQLLFYSVGIGQISSEVPQNLSASRPQDRQFILSSKKLLLSDSGFYLCAWGMNANYGYTFGSGTRLTVV.

This chain joins TRBV27 and TRBJ2-3, with 10 bases that match TRBD2. The J segment lost 2 bases and the V segment lost 1 base, leaving 12 bases of the junction unmatched. The CDR3 is 19 residues long. Germline CDR1 is MNHEY and CDR2 is SMNVEV (reference sequence). The CDR3 loop reads CASSLWAPLAGVVTDTQYF. As DNA, the CDR3 is TGTGCCAGCAGTTTATGGGCCCCCCTAGCGGGAGTTGTCACAGATACGCAGTATTTT.

This chain connects TRBV5-1 to TRBJ2-7; TRBD2 matches 11 bases. Trimming removed 1 base from V and 7 bases from J; junction bases left unmatched: 7. Germline CDR1 is SGHRS and CDR2 is YFSETQ. The CDR3 sequence is 15 residues long. Written as DNA, the CDR3 is TGCGCCAGCAGCTTGTCGACTAGCGGGACTGAAGAGCAGTACTTC. Encoded protein: CASSLSTSGTEEQYF.

The chain employs TRBV6-4 and TRBJ1-5, with no clear D. V dropped 2 bases and J dropped 5 bases, with 19 bases sitting between them. The CDR3 contains 17 residues. Germline-derived CDR1 and CDR2 are MRHNA and SNTAGT. The CDR3 region has the DNA TGTGCCAGCAGTGACACCTTCGAATGTAGTATCGATCAGCCCCAGCATTTT. Its protein is CASSDTFECSIDQPQHF.

The chain uses TRBV5-1 and TRBJ2-5, with 8 bases aligning to TRBD1. The CDR3 runs to 17 residues. Germline V gives CDR1 SGHRS, CDR2 YFSETQ. V lost 4 bases to trimming and J lost 9 bases; unmatched junction nucleotides: 20. The CDR3 DNA reads as TGCGCCAGCAGCCTAGAACCGGGACAGGTCGTGCTTGGGGCCCAGTACTTC. As protein: CASSLEPGQVVLGAQYF.

The rearrangement links TRBV19 to TRBJ2-1, with TRBD2 matching 10 bases. V was clipped by 5 bases and J by 6 bases; unmatched bases: 4. The CDR3 length is 14 residues. Germline V CDR1 and CDR2: LNHDA, SQIVND (reference sequence). The CDR3 region is CASSPGLAFNEQFF. In nucleotides, the CDR3 is TGTGCCAGTAGTCCGGGACTAGCGTTCAATGAGCAGTTCTTC.